The clone carrying this T cell receptor (beta chain) showed up just once. Its antigen is as yet unknown. These data belong to a study of metastatic and nonmetastatic thyroid tumors. Whole-study context: Peripheral blood and tumor or nodule samples from malignant and benign thyroid patients were compared. Study observations and caveats: Within blood and tumor, benign nodules reportedly had significantly lower TCR beta diversity than malignant thyroid tumors did.

None of the patients had undergone any treatment ahead of thyroid surgery. Per the germline V gene, CDR1 is SGHAT and CDR2 is FQDESV (reference sequence). CDR3 size: 15 residues. Between the trimmed V and J ends, which lost 5 bases and 2 bases, there was a span of 15 bases. In the authors' methods: In papillary thyroid cancer, a distant-metastasis classifier was built using CDR3 differences across clinicopathological groups. From the PCR reads, TCRdb re-called clones with MiXCR. Here the V and J calls rest on TCRdb's processing, not on the authors' analysis. Here the sample spans some 41,000 clones, 28% being singletons.

This clonotype was obtained from a male donor with papillary thyroid cancer or a benign thyroid nodule (not recorded which). Some clones in this sample may be carry-over from other donors' samples. The sample was blood. This chain joins TRBV11-1 and TRBJ2-5; D is uncertain. The CDR3 DNA follows: TGTGCCAGCAGCCGAAATACGGTTAAGCAAGAGACCCAGTACTTC. Residues: CASSRNTVKQETQYF.